The next 28 T cell receptor beta chains were all read from a single sample in a study of blood T cell repertoires in COVID-19. TCRdb's copy holds only in-frame clones and misses some; the assay was immunoSEQ multiplex PCR. The sample has roughly 21,000 clones; 75% to 90% are singletons. The sequenced sample consisted of peripheral blood. The source of these receptors is a human donor with acute or convalescent COVID-19. The donor label of this sample is uncertain.

This clone was recorded only once. The chain recombines TRBV4-1 with TRBJ1-2, with D maybe TRBD1 (6 bases). Germline V gene lookup returns CDR1 MGHRA and CDR2 YSYEKL. Trimming left V 0 bases short and J 8 bases short, with 16 bases between. The CDR3 sequence is 15 residues long. The CDR3 sequence is CASSQDQGQDWGYTF. CDR3 coding DNA: TGCGCCAGCAGCCAAGATCAGGGACAAGACTGGGGCTACACCTTC.

The rearrangement uses TRBV18 and TRBJ2-5; D is possibly TRBD1 (5 bases). The CDR3 consists of 15 residues. Germline values: CDR1 KGHSH, CDR2 LQKENI. The V end lost 3 bases, the J end lost 3 bases, and 14 bases lay between the germline ends. CDR3 in amino acids: CASSPTGHSKETQYF. CDR3 nucleotides: TGTGCCAGCTCACCTACCGGACACTCCAAAGAGACCCAGTACTTC. Looking up the rest from reference TRBV18 and TRBJ2-5 gives the full variable domain: NAGVMQNPRHLVRRRGQEARLRCSPMKGHSHVYWYRQLPEEGLKFMVYLQKENIIDESGMPKERFSAEFPKEGPSILRIQQVVRGDSAAYFCASSPTGHSKETQYFGPGTRLLVL.

This rearrangement joins TRBV6-5 to TRBJ2-5; 8 positions match TRBD1. Unmatched junction bases numbered 4, after V lost 5 bases and J lost 5 bases. In germline, CDR1 is MNHEY, CDR2 SVGAGI. This CDR3 comprises 13 residues. CDR3 sequence: CASSRQGMETQYF. DNA for the CDR3: TGTGCCAGCAGTCGACAGGGGATGGAGACCCAGTACTTC.

J is TRBJ2-3 and V is TRBV5-1; TRBD1 matches at 10 bases. Germline-derived CDR1 and CDR2 are SGHRS and YFSETQ. The CDR3 has 16 residues. The V and J ends lost 0 bases and 5 bases, in that order; junction bases with no gene match: 6. CDR3 nucleotides: TGCGCCAGCAGCTTGGGCCCCGGACAGGGGGGAGATACGCAGTATTTT. Its protein is CASSLGPGQGGDTQYF. Combining the CDR3 with reference TRBV5-1 and TRBJ2-3 gives the whole variable domain KAGVTQTPRYLIKTRGQQVTLSCSPISGHRSVSWYQQTPGQGLQFLFEYFSETQRNKGNFPGRFSGRQFSNSRSEMNVSTLELGDSALYLCASSLGPGQGGDTQYFGPGTRLTVL.

The chain couples TRBV6-5 to TRBJ2-1; no clear D. Germline V gene lookup returns CDR1 MNHEY and CDR2 SVGAGI. Trimming pared 2 bases from V and 6 bases from J, leaving 5 bases between. The CDR3 is made up of 12 amino acids. CDR3 sequence reads: CASSYPGNEQFF. The CDR3 region has the DNA TGTGCCAGCAGTTACCCCGGCAATGAGCAGTTCTTC.

V usage is TRBV7-6 and J usage is TRBJ1-5, with unresolved D. CDR3 length: 17 residues. The V gene lost 5 bases and the J gene lost 3 bases, with 20 bases spanning the gap. Per germline, CDR1 SGHVS and CDR2 FNYEAQ. The CDR3 spells CASSPTQKTGNNQPQHF. Here the CDR3 DNA reads TGTGCCAGCAGCCCCACCCAAAAGACGGGTAACAATCAGCCCCAGCATTTT.

The chain employs TRBV19 and TRBJ2-3; 12 nucleotides match TRBD1. This CDR3 is built from 16 residues. Trimming at V came to 4 bases and at J to 2 bases, leaving 4 bases not matched to a gene. Per the germline V gene, CDR1 is LNHDA and CDR2 is SQIVND (reference sequence). The CDR3: CASSKGQGAVTDTQYF. In DNA form, the CDR3 reads TGTGCCAGTAGTAAGGGACAGGGGGCCGTCACAGATACGCAGTATTTT. The full variable domain, in which reference TRBV19 and TRBJ2-3 provide the parts outside the CDR3, is DGGITQSPKYLFRKEGQNVTLSCEQNLNHDAMYWYRQDPGQGLRLIYYSQIVNDFQKGDIAEGYSVSREKKESFPLTVTSAQKNPTAFYLCASSKGQGAVTDTQYFGPGTRLTVL.

This chain joins TRBV7-3 and TRBJ2-1; perhaps TRBD2 as D (5 bases). The CDR3 covers 12 residues. The V gene lost 5 bases and the J gene lost 8 bases, with 10 bases spanning the gap. The V gene's germline CDR1 is SGHTA and CDR2 FQGTGA. The CDR3 DNA reads as TGTGCCAGCAGCCCTGGAGGTGATGAGCAGTTCTTC. As protein: CASSPGGDEQFF. The full variable domain, its missing parts supplied by reference TRBV7-3 and TRBJ2-1, is GAGVSQTPSNKVTEKGKYVELRCDPISGHTALYWYRQSLGQGPEFLIYFQGTGAADDSGLPNDRFFAVRPEGSVSTLKIQRTERGDSAVYLCASSPGGDEQFFGPGTRLTVL.

The chain links TRBV13 to TRBJ2-7; possibly TRBD2 for D (6 bases). V was shortened by 4 bases and J by 0 bases, with 13 bases between the two germline ends. The CDR3 sequence is 15 residues long. CDR1 is PRHDT and CDR2 is FYEKMQ in the germline V gene (reference sequence). DNA for the CDR3: TGTGCCAGCAGCTCCGCGCCGGGGGTCTCCTACGAGCAGTACTTC. It specifies CASSSAPGVSYEQYF. Full variable domain (outside the CDR3, taken from reference TRBV13 and TRBJ2-7): AAGVIQSPRHLIKEKRETATLKCYPIPRHDTVYWYQQGPGQDPQFLISFYEKMQSDKGSIPDRFSAQQFSDYHSELNMSSLELGDSALYFCASSSAPGVSYEQYFGPGTRLTVT.

V and J are TRBV3-1 (or the pseudogene TRBV3-2) and TRBJ2-5, with TRBD1 as a possible D gene (5 bases). CDR1 is LGHDT and CDR2 is YNNKEL in the germline V gene (reference sequence). The CDR3 length is 14 residues. V lost 3 bases to trimming and J lost 0 bases, with 8 bases between them. CDR3 DNA: TGTGCCAGCAGCCAGGGGCGGAACCAAGAGACCCAGTACTTC. It encodes CASSQGRNQETQYF.

CDR3 DNA sequence: TGTGCCAGCAGCTTAGGGTCGGGGGGGAGCTCCTACAATGAGCAGTTCTTC. This gives the protein CASSLGSGGSSYNEQFF. This chain connects TRBV7-6 to TRBJ2-1; 8 bases match TRBD2. Germline loops: CDR1 SGHVS, CDR2 FNYEAQ. This CDR3 comprises 17 residues. The ends lost 1 base at V and 0 bases at J; junction bases unmatched: 5. Based on the CDR3 plus reference TRBV7-6 and TRBJ2-1, the full variable domain is GAGVSQSPRYKVTKRGQDVALRCDPISGHVSLYWYRQALGQGPEFLTYFNYEAQQDKSGLPNDRFSAERPEGSISTLTIQRTEQRDSAMYRCASSLGSGGSSYNEQFFGPGTRLTVL.

This clone was seen a handful of times. The chain recombines TRBV2 with TRBJ1-1, with D uncertain. From germline, CDR1 is SNHLY and CDR2 FYNNEI. The CDR3 has 13 amino acids. Trimming stripped 10 bases from V and 1 base from J, with 13 bases between. The CDR3 here is CATKPKANTEAFF. CDR3 coding DNA: TGTGCCACCAAACCCAAAGCGAACACTGAAGCTTTCTTT.

V is TRBV6-6 and J is TRBJ1-3; D remains unclear. V was trimmed by 5 bases and J by 3 bases, leaving 8 bases between them. Germline V lookup: CDR1 MNHNY, CDR2 SVGAGI (reference sequence). The CDR3 extends over 13 amino acids. The CDR3 reads CASSMTNGNTIYF. The CDR3 DNA follows: TGTGCCAGCAGTATGACTAATGGAAACACCATATATTTT.

The rearrangement uses TRBV5-1 and TRBJ2-7; 12 nucleotides agree with TRBD1. Trimming cost V 3 bases and J 5 bases; bases outside gene matches: 6. The CDR3 consists of 15 residues. Germline V gene lookup returns CDR1 SGHRS and CDR2 YFSETQ. The CDR3 coding sequence is TGCGCCAGCAGCTGGGGGACAGGGGGCACGAACGAGCAGTACTTC. Encoded protein: CASSWGTGGTNEQYF.

This sequence joins TRBV21-1 and TRBJ2-7; TRBD1, the table's D call, lacks a check against the DNA. TRBV21-1 is noted as a pseudogene. This CDR3 has 15 amino acids. CDR3 protein: CASSNGQGAAYEQYF. The CDR3 nucleotides read TGTGCCAGCAGCAACGGACAGGGGGCCGCCTACGAGCAGTACTTC.

The chain's CDR3 is CSVIGRNYNEQFF. The DNA for the CDR3 is TGCAGCGTTATTGGGAGGAACTACAATGAGCAGTTCTTC. This sequence joins TRBV29-1 and TRBJ2-1; TRBD2 might be the D (6 bases). CDR1 is SQVTM, CDR2 ANQGSEA, per germline. V lost 5 bases and J lost 3, with 11 bases in between. The CDR3 loop spans 13 amino acids.

The rearrangement joins TRBV5-6 to TRBJ1-1; 9 bases are a match to TRBD1. With 4 bases clipped from V and 0 bases from J, the junction kept 7 bases outside the gene matches. Germline V gene lookup returns CDR1 SGHDT and CDR2 YYEEEE. The CDR3 sequence is 16 residues long. The CDR3 DNA is TGTGCCAGCAGCACCCCGGGACAGGGAATGAACACTGAAGCTTTCTTT. This sequence encodes CASSTPGQGMNTEAFF.

V and J are TRBV14 and TRBJ2-3, with 13 bases identical to TRBD2. CDR1 and CDR2 from the germline V gene are SGHDN and FVKESK. The length of the CDR3 is 17 residues. J lost 2 bases, V lost 2 bases, and 4 bases had no gene match. The CDR3: CASSQIGLAGVTDTQYF. DNA for the CDR3: TGTGCCAGCAGCCAAATCGGACTAGCGGGAGTCACAGATACGCAGTATTTT.

The table lists this clone with a count of one. This chain uses TRBV6-2 or TRBV6-3 with TRBJ2-1, with 14 nucleotides matching TRBD2. V shed 4 bases and J 3 bases; nucleotides not matched to a gene: 8. The CDR3 runs to 18 residues. Germline V gives CDR1 MNHEY, CDR2 SVGEGT. CDR3 nucleotides: TGTGCCAGCAGTTCTCGAGGGACTAGCGGGGGACGCTACAATGAGCAGTTCTTC. Translated, it gives CASSSRGTSGGRYNEQFF.

The gene calls are TRBV5-1 and TRBJ1-4, with D unresolved. The CDR3 consists of 14 residues. Trimming pared 0 bases from V and 6 bases from J, leaving 9 bases between. Germline values: CDR1 SGHRS, CDR2 YFSETQ. CDR3 bases: TGCGCCAGCAGCTTGGTTGCCAGTGATGAAAAACTGTTTTTT. It is translated as CASSLVASDEKLFF.

In DNA, the CDR3 is TGTGCCAGCAGCCAAGGCGTTGAGACTAATGAAAAACTGTTTTTT. This gives the protein CASSQGVETNEKLFF. The rearrangement uses TRBV3-1 (or the pseudogene TRBV3-2) and TRBJ1-4; D ambiguous. CDR1 and CDR2 (germline): LGHDT, YNNKEL (reference sequence). V gave up 1 base and J gave up 2 bases, with 8 bases separating them. The CDR3 has 15 amino acids.

The V call is TRBV7-2, the J call TRBJ1-3, with D perhaps matching TRBD1 (6 bases). The V gene lost 11 bases and the J gene lost 3 bases, with 17 bases spanning the gap. Germline V gene sequence: CDR1 SGHTA, CDR2 FQGNSA. The CDR3 loop spans 14 amino acids. The CDR3: CAAGGPDSGNTIYF. The CDR3 DNA follows: TGTGCCGCCGGGGGGCCAGATAGTGGAAACACCATATATTTT.

The chain couples TRBV3-1 (or the pseudogene TRBV3-2) to TRBJ2-3; a possible D gene is TRBD2 (5 bases). V was shortened by 0 bases and J by 5 bases, with 18 bases between the two germline ends. This CDR3 is 17 amino acids long. CDR1 and CDR2 (germline): LGHDT, YNNKEL (reference sequence). The CDR3 spells CASSQEYPNPGGDTQYF. CDR3 nucleotides: TGTGCCAGCAGCCAAGAGTATCCCAACCCCGGAGGAGATACGCAGTATTTT.

The rearrangement uses TRBV9 and TRBJ1-5, with a tentative D call TRBD1 (6 bases). The V end was cut by 6 bases, the J end by 0 bases, with 19 bases between. CDR1 is SGDLS and CDR2 is YYNGEE in the germline V gene. This CDR3 has 17 residues. The CDR3 sequence: CASNVERTAYSNQPQHF. CDR3 DNA sequence: TGTGCCAGCAACGTCGAGCGGACAGCGTATAGCAATCAGCCCCAGCATTTT.

CDR3 bases: TGTGCCAGCAGCCCCCGTTGGGGGGTCACCTACAATGAGCAGTTCTTC. It specifies CASSPRWGVTYNEQFF. V and J are TRBV7-3 and TRBJ2-1; perhaps TRBD2 as D (6 bases). The CDR3 is made up of 16 amino acids. CDR1 is SGHTA and CDR2 is FQGTGA in the germline V gene. With 5 bases removed from V and 2 bases from J, the gap between germline ends came to 16 bases.

The J gene is TRBJ2-1, the V gene TRBV6-4, with 7 bases identical to TRBD2. The CDR3 is 15 amino acids. The junction had 7 bases not matched to a gene; V was cut back by 3 bases and J by 5 bases. Germline CDR1 MRHNA, CDR2 SNTAGT. The CDR3 spells CASSEESGGNNEQFF. The DNA for the CDR3 is TGTGCCAGCAGTGAGGAATCGGGGGGAAACAATGAGCAGTTCTTC.

The chain joins TRBV25-1 to TRBJ1-2; D not certain. Trimming shortened V by 11 bases and J by 3 bases, and 10 bases separated the two germline ends. The CDR3 extends over 11 amino acids. Germline V gene sequence: CDR1 MGHDK, CDR2 SYGVNS. CDR3: CARSEDYGYTF. The CDR3 DNA is TGTGCCCGCTCTGAGGACTATGGCTACACCTTC.

The V and J genes are TRBV3-1 (or the pseudogene TRBV3-2) and TRBJ2-3, with D hard to call. The CDR3 runs 13 residues. In germline, CDR1 is LGHDT, CDR2 YNNKEL (reference sequence). Trimming shortened V by 4 bases and J by 6 bases, and 11 bases separated the two germline ends. CDR3 bases: TGTGCCAGCAGCCGAGACACGGTGGATACGCAGTATTTT. Translation gives CASSRDTVDTQYF.